The subject of this entry is one T cell receptor (beta chain). This record comes from a study of cytomegalovirus exposure and HLA in healthy donors. Some clones are missing from TCRdb's copy, which holds only in-frame ones; the method was immunoSEQ multiplex PCR. The sample has 150,000 to 200,000 clones; 86% are singletons. The material sequenced was PBMCs. The source is a woman aged 18-35 years in good health and CMV-seronegative.

The DNA of the CDR3 is TGTGCCTGGGGCAGTGGTTGGGGGACACAAGAGACCCAGTACTTC. This encodes CAWGSGWGTQETQYF. This chain uses TRBV30 with TRBJ2-5; possibly TRBD1 for D (6 bases). The CDR3 consists of 15 residues. V lost 5 bases and J lost 2, with 18 bases in between. CDR1 is GTSNPN, CDR2 SVGIG, per germline (reference sequence). Using reference TRBV30 and TRBJ2-5 for the parts outside the CDR3, the full variable domain is SQTIHQWPATLVQPVGSPLSLECTVEGTSNPNLYWYRQAAGRGLQLLFYSVGIGQISSEVPQNLSASRPQDRQFILSSKKLLLSDSGFYLCAWGSGWGTQETQYFGPGTRLLVL.